Listed here are 22 T cell receptor beta chains from one sample, sequenced in a study of T cells in Graves' hyperthyroidism and ophthalmopathy. Authors of the study amplified TCR beta CDR3 regions from RNA transcripts. Primed by the HTBI set, a first-round RT-PCR was run on the TCR CDR3. TCRdb used MiXCR to reprocess the multiplex PCR reads, holding one entry per CDR3 protein. The table shows 300,000 to 400,000 distinct CDR3 sequences, with roughly 23% occurring only once. Specimen: blood. These receptors were obtained from a woman in her 50s with Graves' hyperthyroidism.

This clonotype has a count of ten or more. The chain joins TRBV7-6 to TRBJ2-7; 8 nucleotides match TRBD1. This CDR3 contains 15 residues. V lost 2 bases to trimming and J lost 1 base; unmatched junction nucleotides: 4. Germline CDR1 reads SGHVS; CDR2 reads FNYEAQ. The CDR3 reads CASSLPGTGSYEQYF. The CDR3 nucleotides are TGTGCCAGCAGCTTACCAGGGACAGGATCCTACGAGCAGTACTTC.

This clonotype occurred a few times. The V call is TRBV6-1, the J call TRBJ2-1; 8 bases line up with TRBD1. V lost 5 bases, J lost 3 bases, and 6 bases stayed unmatched. The CDR3 has 15 amino acids. Germline V gene data show CDR1 as MNHNS and CDR2 as SASEGT. The CDR3 DNA sequence: TGTGCCAGCAGTAAGGACAGGGTGGACTACAATGAGCAGTTCTTC. This encodes CASSKDRVDYNEQFF.

The sample holds many counts of this clonotype. V gene TRBV28 combines with J gene TRBJ1-2, with TRBD1 as a possible D gene (5 bases). The CDR3 is made up of 14 amino acids. Trimming cost V 2 bases and J 3 bases, with 10 bases left between them. CDR1 is MDHEN, CDR2 SYDVKM, per germline. The CDR3 DNA sequence: TGTGCCAGCAGTTTAAGCGCGACAGACTATGGCTACACCTTC. Amino acids: CASSLSATDYGYTF.

The chain has TRBV20-1 and TRBJ1-1; 9 bases are a match to TRBD1. The CDR3 has 14 amino acids. With 4 bases clipped from V and 1 base from J, the junction kept 4 bases outside the gene matches. Germline CDR1 DFQATT, CDR2 SNEGSKA (reference sequence). The CDR3 spells CSAKPGQGNTEAFF. CDR3 bases: TGCAGTGCTAAACCGGGACAGGGGAACACTGAAGCTTTCTTT.

This clonotype was seen ten or more times. The chain links TRBV6-1 to TRBJ2-4; D perhaps matches TRBD2 (6 bases). This CDR3 has 21 amino acids. CDR1 is MNHNS, CDR2 SASEGT, per germline. Trimming took off 3 bases at V and 0 bases at J, with 27 bases between the two ends. DNA of the CDR3: TGTGCCAGCAGTGATCCGGGCGGGGCTAGAGGGATAGCCTTAGCCAAAAACATTCAGTACTTC. It encodes CASSDPGGARGIALAKNIQYF.

The sample holds many counts of this clonotype. This chain joins TRBV28 and TRBJ1-6; D call uncertain. The CDR3 totals 15 residues. The V gene's germline CDR1 is MDHEN and CDR2 SYDVKM. The V gene lost 6 bases and the J gene lost 3 bases, with 12 bases spanning the gap. CDR3 region: CASRPLVSYNSPLHF. CDR3 DNA sequence: TGTGCCAGCAGGCCTTTGGTTAGCTATAATTCACCCCTCCACTTT.

Many counts were recorded for this clonotype. CDR3 protein: CASIGVRLAGGRGEQFF. The DNA for the CDR3 is TGTGCCAGCATTGGGGTGCGACTAGCGGGAGGGCGGGGTGAGCAGTTCTTC. This chain links TRBV2 with TRBJ2-1; 14 nucleotides match TRBD2. Germline V CDR1 and CDR2: SNHLY, FYNNEI. J lost 9 bases, V lost 7 bases, and 14 bases had no gene match. The CDR3 sequence is 17 residues long.

This clonotype was seen a handful of times. This sequence joins TRBV7-3 and TRBJ2-2, with a tentative D call TRBD2 (5 bases). Germline CDR1 and CDR2: SGHTA and FQGTGA. The CDR3 consists of 13 residues. V lost 5 bases and J lost 5, with 9 bases in between. The CDR3 loop reads CASSTRGTGELFF. In DNA, the CDR3 is TGTGCCAGCAGCACTAGAGGGACCGGGGAGCTGTTTTTT.

J is TRBJ1-1 and V is TRBV6-1; D unresolved. CDR3 size: 11 residues. The V gene's germline CDR1 is MNHNS and CDR2 SASEGT. The V gene lost 7 bases and the J gene lost 5 bases, with 8 bases spanning the gap. In nucleotides, the CDR3 is TGTGCCAGCATGGTAGGAACTGAAGCTTTCTTT. It codes for CASMVGTEAFF.

This clonotype was counted between two and nine times. V gene TRBV5-8 combines with J gene TRBJ2-3, with 7 bases matching TRBD2. This CDR3 comprises 15 residues. Germline loops: CDR1 SGHTS, CDR2 YDEGEE. V trimming: 1 base; J trimming: 2 bases; junction bases outside the gene matches: 4. CDR3 region: CASSLLAGPTDTQYF. For the CDR3, the DNA is TGTGCCAGCAGCTTGTTAGCGGGCCCCACAGATACGCAGTATTTT.

This clonotype was found many times. CDR3 amino acids: CASSSRTSGNYYEQYF. CDR3 DNA sequence: TGTGCCAGCAGCTCTCGGACTAGCGGGAATTACTACGAGCAGTACTTC. The chain carries TRBV11-2 and TRBJ2-7; TRBD2 agrees at 12 bases. The CDR3 loop spans 16 amino acids. J lost 3 bases, V lost 4 bases, and 7 bases had no gene match. In germline, CDR1 is SGHAT, CDR2 FQNNGV.

This clonotype has a count of ten or more. This sequence joins TRBV20-1 and TRBJ1-1; the match to TRBD1 covers 8 bases. The CDR3 extends over 13 amino acids. V lost 5 bases, J lost 4 bases, and 6 bases stayed unmatched. The germline V gene encodes CDR1 DFQATT and CDR2 SNEGSKA (reference sequence). CDR3 loop: CSARNTGGTEAFF. In DNA form, the CDR3 reads TGCAGTGCTCGGAACACAGGGGGCACTGAAGCTTTCTTT.

The V gene is TRBV4-1, the J gene TRBJ1-2; D unresolved. Germline lookup yields CDR1 MGHRA and CDR2 YSYEKL. Trimming cost V 1 base and J 3 bases, with 9 bases left between them. The CDR3 is made up of 14 amino acids. CDR3 sequence reads: CASSQGGYDYGYTF. In DNA, the CDR3 is TGCGCCAGCAGCCAAGGGGGTTACGACTATGGCTACACCTTC.

The sample holds one count of this clonotype. This rearrangement joins TRBV11-2 to TRBJ2-1, with 12 bases lining up with TRBD2. The CDR3 is 14 residues long. The germline V gene has CDR1 SGHAT and CDR2 FQNNGV. The V and J ends lost 3 bases and 10 bases, in that order; junction bases with no gene match: 4. The CDR3 loop reads CASSLASGRAEQFF. DNA of the CDR3: TGTGCCAGCAGCTTGGCTAGCGGGAGGGCCGAGCAGTTCTTC.

The V gene is TRBV27, the J gene TRBJ2-5; 12 bases align to TRBD1. The germline V gene has CDR1 MNHEY and CDR2 SMNVEV (reference sequence). Trimming cost V 6 bases and J 12 bases; bases outside gene matches: 11. The CDR3 has 14 amino acids. The CDR3 DNA sequence: TGTGCCAGCAGCTCCGGGACAGGGGGCTTTTCCAAGTACTTC. Translation: CASSSGTGGFSKYF.

The V call is TRBV19, the J call TRBJ1-4; D gene ambiguous. This CDR3 is 12 amino acids long. The ends were cut back, 3 bases at V and 7 bases at J, with 6 bases in the middle. Germline V CDR1 and CDR2: LNHDA, SQIVND (reference sequence). The CDR3 region has the DNA TGTGCCAGTAGTATCGCGGGTGAAAAACTGTTTTTT. It yields the protein CASSIAGEKLFF.

This clonotype was counted ten times or more. J is TRBJ1-3 and V is TRBV6-1, with 7 bases identical to TRBD1. Germline CDR1 is MNHNS and CDR2 is SASEGT. V was pared by 6 bases and J by 2 bases, with 4 bases of the junction left unmatched. This CDR3 region has 14 residues. CDR3 nucleotides: TGTGCCAGCAGCGCCGACAGGGCTGGAAACACCATATATTTT. Its translation is CASSADRAGNTIYF.

This chain joins TRBV9 and TRBJ1-1; possible D gene TRBD1, 6 bases. V was shortened by 0 bases and J by 5 bases, with 14 bases between the two germline ends. CDR1 is SGDLS and CDR2 is YYNGEE in the germline V gene. CDR3 length equals 15 residues. The CDR3: CASSVGVQGDTEAFF. Here the CDR3 DNA reads TGTGCCAGCAGCGTAGGAGTACAGGGTGATACTGAAGCTTTCTTT.

V gene TRBV9 combines with J gene TRBJ2-1; 10 positions match TRBD2. The CDR3 extends over 16 amino acids. After removal of 1 base from V and 6 bases from J, the junction contained 7 bases not matched to a gene. Germline-derived CDR1 and CDR2 are SGDLS and YYNGEE. The CDR3, as DNA: TGTGCCAGCAGCGTATCAGGCAGCGGGAGGGGCAATGAGCAGTTCTTC. Residues: CASSVSGSGRGNEQFF.

The rearrangement uses TRBV5-1 and TRBJ2-1; perhaps TRBD2 as D (6 bases). The CDR3 loop spans 20 amino acids. The germline gives CDR1 SGHRS, CDR2 YFSETQ. V lost 0 bases, J lost 0 bases, and 22 bases lay in between. DNA for the CDR3: TGCGCCAGCAGCTTGGCCACTAGCCTATCGGCCTCGAGCTCCTACAATGAGCAGTTCTTC. Residues: CASSLATSLSASSSYNEQFF.

This clonotype was picked up a small number of times. The chain recombines TRBV11-2 with TRBJ1-4, with D perhaps TRBD1 (5 bases). CDR1 is SGHAT, CDR2 FQNNGV, per germline. The germline V and J ends were trimmed by 0 bases and 11 bases, with 10 bases remaining between them. The CDR3 runs 13 residues. CDR3 region: CASSLDMGGKLFF. The CDR3 bases are TGTGCCAGCAGCTTAGATATGGGGGGTAAACTGTTTTTT. The full variable domain, rest sourced from reference TRBV11-2 and TRBJ1-4, is EAGVAQSPRYKIIEKRQSVAFWCNPISGHATLYWYQQILGQGPKLLIQFQNNGVVDDSQLPKDRFSAERLKGVDSTLKIQPAKLEDSAVYLCASSLDMGGKLFFGSGTQLSVL.

This clonotype turned up a few times. This chain links TRBV20-1 with TRBJ1-3; TRBD1 agrees at 9 bases. Germline lookup yields CDR1 DFQATT and CDR2 SNEGSKA (reference sequence). Germline trimming cut 6 bases from V and 4 bases from J; bases unmatched to any gene: 13. The CDR3 sequence is 16 residues long. The CDR3 coding sequence is TGCAGTGCCTACCGTCCCGGGACAGGGAAAGGAAACACCATATATTTT. It yields the protein CSAYRPGTGKGNTIYF.